This TCR beta chain is from a study of shared clonotypes between healthy human individuals. CDR1 and CDR2 (germline): SEHNR, FQNEAQ (reference sequence). The CDR3 is 14 residues long. Trimming stripped 5 bases from V and 0 bases from J, with 8 bases between. Here immunoSEQ multiplex PCR was the method, and the copy in TCRdb shows in-frame clones only, minus some. Of roughly 2 million clones in the sample, 95% were seen once. The chain employs TRBV7-9 and TRBJ1-5; D might be TRBD1 (6 bases). The receptor was isolated from a man aged 18 to 30 in good health. The sample consisted of naive CD4+ T cells sorted from blood. The subset here: CD45RA+ positively selected. The CDR3 is CASSAGVSNQPQHF. DNA of the CDR3: TGTGCCAGCAGCGCAGGGGTTAGCAATCAGCCCCAGCATTTT.